Shown below are 32 T cell receptor beta chains from a single sample sequenced in a study of memory CD4+ T cells and cytomegalovirus serostatus. Single viable CD3+CD4+CD8-CD45RO+ cells were sorted as the memory CD4+ T cells. The data were produced by immunoSEQ multiplex PCR, yet TCRdb's version contains in-frame clones alone and is incomplete. Among under 70,000 clones, roughly 81% were seen once, and the ten largest hold around 1.1%. Sequencing was done on a sample of memory CD4+ T cells from blood. These receptors originate from an adult in good health and CMV-seronegative.

This clone has just a few counts. V is TRBV5-5 and J is TRBJ1-1; no reliable D call. Germline V gene data show CDR1 as SGHKS and CDR2 as YYEKEE (reference sequence). CDR3 length: 15 amino acids. V was cut by 0 bases and J by 0 bases, with 9 bases left in between. CDR3 nucleotide sequence: TGTGCCAGCAGCTTGGGTCTGGGTATGAACACTGAAGCTTTCTTT. As protein: CASSLGLGMNTEAFF.

Only one count was recorded for this clone. The chain couples TRBV7-2 to TRBJ2-5, with 9 bases fitting TRBD1. Germline V gives CDR1 SGHTA, CDR2 FQGNSA. This CDR3 contains 15 residues. V lost 2 bases, J lost 4 bases, and 5 bases stayed unmatched. The CDR3 DNA sequence: TGTGCCAGCAGCTTATCACAGGGGGCCAGAGAGACCCAGTACTTC. Translated, it gives CASSLSQGARETQYF.

V usage is TRBV5-4 and J usage is TRBJ1-1, with 11 bases fitting TRBD1. This CDR3 region has 17 residues. Germline CDR1 SGHNT, CDR2 YYREEE (reference sequence). V was clipped by 4 bases and J by 5 bases; unmatched bases: 13. The CDR3 nucleotides are TGTGCCAGCAGCACCGGACAGGGGGCGGGTCTAAGGACTGAAGCTTTCTTT. Residues: CASSTGQGAGLRTEAFF.

This chain links TRBV28 with TRBJ1-1; D is possibly TRBD1 (5 bases). Looked up from germline, CDR1 is MDHEN and CDR2 is SYDVKM. CDR3 length equals 15 residues. Trimming took 9 bases from V and 5 from J, leaving 22 bases between them. The CDR3 region has the DNA TGTGCCAGGAAAATCAGTACTGATGGGGGGACTGAAGCTTTCTTT. It specifies CARKISTDGGTEAFF.

This rearrangement joins TRBV15 to TRBJ1-3; D remains unclear. The CDR3 totals 13 residues. Trimming left V 4 bases short and J 1 base short, with 5 bases between. Germline assignment: CDR1 LNHNV and CDR2 YYDKDF (reference sequence). CDR3 region: CATSIGSGNTIYF. The CDR3 bases are TGTGCCACCAGCATTGGTTCTGGAAACACCATATATTTT.

The chain has TRBV29-1 and TRBJ1-3; D not certain. V lost 4 bases and J 0 bases, leaving 7 bases between the germline ends. The germline gives CDR1 SQVTM, CDR2 ANQGSEA. This CDR3 is 13 amino acids long. The CDR3: CSVGLNSGNTIYF. CDR3 coding DNA: TGCAGCGTTGGGCTGAACTCTGGAAACACCATATATTTT.

V is TRBV10-3 and J is TRBJ2-7; TRBD1 might be the D (6 bases). This CDR3 region has 12 residues. The V gene's germline CDR1 is ENHRY and CDR2 SYGVKD. The V gene lost 7 bases and the J gene lost 7 bases, with 14 bases spanning the gap. CDR3 sequence (DNA): TGTGCCATCACCTCACAGGGCCTGGAGCAGTACTTC. Translated: CAITSQGLEQYF.

This clone was counted a single time. V usage is TRBV7-3 and J usage is TRBJ2-1; 7 nucleotides line up with TRBD2. The V gene's germline CDR1 is SGHTA and CDR2 FQGTGA. CDR3 size: 16 residues. V shed 5 bases and J 1 base; nucleotides not matched to a gene: 8. CDR3 region: CASSGRAGESYNEQFF. The CDR3 region has the DNA TGTGCCAGCAGCGGCCGGGCGGGAGAGTCCTACAATGAGCAGTTCTTC.

The V gene is TRBV30, the J gene TRBJ2-2; TRBD2 matches at 9 bases. The junction had 4 bases not matched to a gene; V was cut back by 3 bases and J by 2 bases. CDR3 length: 15 residues. Germline V CDR1 and CDR2: GTSNPN, SVGIG (reference sequence). The CDR3 region has the DNA TGTGCCTGGAGCGGGACTAGCTATAACACCGGGGAGCTGTTTTTT. Translated, it gives CAWSGTSYNTGELFF.

The chain has TRBV19 and TRBJ1-5; possibly TRBD1 for D (6 bases). The V and J ends lost 5 bases and 0 bases respectively, with 11 bases between them. The CDR3 spans 15 residues. Germline V lookup: CDR1 LNHDA, CDR2 SQIVND (reference sequence). The CDR3 reads CASSSGTFSNQPQHF. The CDR3 coding sequence is TGTGCCAGTAGTTCAGGGACATTTAGCAATCAGCCCCAGCATTTT.

The gene calls are TRBV4-3 and TRBJ2-3, with 9 bases identical to TRBD2. J was trimmed by 1 base and V by 4 bases; bases with no gene match: 9. Germline V CDR1 and CDR2: LGHNA, YSLEER. This CDR3 is built from 17 residues. This CDR3 is CASSPLVAGGGTDTQYF. The CDR3 DNA follows: TGCGCCAGCAGCCCGTTAGTTGCGGGAGGGGGCACAGATACGCAGTATTTT.

This sequence joins TRBV14 and TRBJ2-5, with TRBD1 matching over 8 bases. This CDR3 spans 17 amino acids. In germline, CDR1 is SGHDN, CDR2 FVKESK. V lost 1 base and J lost 4; bases outside the gene matches: 11. The CDR3 DNA follows: TGTGCCAGCAGCCAAGGGACAGGGTCCCCAAGGGGAGAGACCCAGTACTTC. Translation gives CASSQGTGSPRGETQYF.

The chain carries TRBV6-4 and TRBJ2-2; D not certain. Per the germline V gene, CDR1 is MRHNA and CDR2 is SNTAGT. The CDR3 has 14 amino acids. V gave up 3 bases and J gave up 0 bases, with 5 bases separating them. The CDR3 DNA follows: TGTGCCAGCAGTGAAACGGCGAACACCGGGGAGCTGTTTTTT. Its translation: CASSETANTGELFF.

The V and J genes are TRBV6-5 and TRBJ2-7, with D perhaps matching TRBD2 (6 bases). Trimming cost V 5 bases and J 1 base, with 12 bases left between them. The CDR3 totals 14 residues. Germline V lookup: CDR1 MNHEY, CDR2 SVGAGI. The CDR3 is CASSRAGSSYEQYF. In DNA form, the CDR3 reads TGTGCCAGCAGTAGAGCGGGCTCATCCTACGAGCAGTACTTC.

This sequence joins TRBV7-3 and TRBJ2-5; 8 bases are shared with TRBD1. Germline CDR1 reads SGHTA; CDR2 reads FQGTGA. The ends lost 3 bases at V and 2 bases at J; junction bases unmatched: 5. The CDR3 consists of 15 residues. The CDR3 spells CASSFGQGNQETQYF. In DNA form, the CDR3 reads TGTGCCAGCAGCTTTGGACAGGGAAATCAAGAGACCCAGTACTTC.

The chain couples TRBV30 to TRBJ1-1, with D perhaps matching TRBD1 (6 bases). V lost 3 bases and J lost 6, with 8 bases in between. The germline CDR1 and CDR2 sequences are GTSNPN and SVGIG (reference sequence). The CDR3 sequence is 11 residues long. CDR3 sequence: CAWRRTAEAFF. CDR3 nucleotides: TGTGCCTGGAGACGGACAGCTGAAGCTTTCTTT.

CDR3: CSVEEVRGTDTQYF. The CDR3 DNA reads as TGCAGCGTTGAAGAAGTGCGCGGTACAGATACGCAGTATTTT. V usage is TRBV29-1 and J usage is TRBJ2-3; D is undetermined. Trimming stripped 0 bases from V and 3 bases from J, with 10 bases between. Looked up from germline, CDR1 is SQVTM and CDR2 is ANQGSEA. This CDR3 is 14 amino acids long.

This chain connects TRBV5-5 to TRBJ1-5; weak D call: TRBD1 (5 bases). V dropped 0 bases and J dropped 4 bases, with 11 bases sitting between them. The CDR3 totals 15 residues. Germline V gene data show CDR1 as SGHKS and CDR2 as YYEKEE (reference sequence). The CDR3 sequence is CASSLVGTQNQPQHF. In DNA form, the CDR3 reads TGTGCCAGCAGCTTGGTTGGGACCCAAAATCAGCCCCAGCATTTT.

As concerns this clone: Other nucleotide sequences in the sample specify the same CDR3. The chain recombines TRBV5-1 with TRBJ2-2, with D unresolved. The CDR3 contains 14 residues. The V gene lost 3 bases and the J gene lost 1 base, with 7 bases spanning the gap. Germline CDR1 SGHRS, CDR2 YFSETQ. The CDR3: CASSSLGNTGELFF. The CDR3 coding sequence is TGCGCCAGCAGCTCCCTAGGGAACACCGGGGAGCTGTTTTTT.

The chain uses TRBV10-3 and TRBJ2-1, with D unclear. Germline assignment: CDR1 ENHRY and CDR2 SYGVKD. This CDR3 has 16 amino acids. V gave up 0 bases and J gave up 1 base, with 10 bases separating them. The CDR3 bases are TGTGCCATCAGTGAGTCCATAAGGGCATCCTACAATGAGCAGTTCTTC. Encoded protein: CAISESIRASYNEQFF.

This clone was detected a few times. The chain uses TRBV6-1 and TRBJ2-7, with D uncertain. V was cut by 7 bases and J by 2 bases, with 6 bases left in between. This CDR3 contains 11 residues. Germline lookup yields CDR1 MNHNS and CDR2 SASEGT. In DNA, the CDR3 is TGTGCCAGCATACTTACCTACGAGCAGTACTTC. Encoded protein: CASILTYEQYF.

There are a few counts of this clone. The V and J genes are TRBV30 and TRBJ1-2; 10 nucleotides line up with TRBD1. The trim removed 0 bases at V and 7 bases at J, leaving 2 bases unmatched. This CDR3 comprises 13 residues. CDR1 and CDR2 from the germline V gene are GTSNPN and SVGIG (reference sequence). The CDR3 bases are TGTGCCTGGAGTGTTGGGACAGGGGCTGGCTACACCTTC. It specifies CAWSVGTGAGYTF.

The rearrangement uses TRBV6-5 and TRBJ2-1; no clear D. The CDR3 loop spans 11 amino acids. Trimming shortened V by 7 bases and J by 8 bases, and 9 bases separated the two germline ends. CDR1 MNHEY and CDR2 SVGAGI come from the germline V gene. The CDR3 nucleotides are TGTGCCAGCATCGCAGCCGATGAGCAGTTCTTC. It is translated as CASIAADEQFF.

The chain combines TRBV6-1 with TRBJ2-2, with unresolved D. Trimming took off 7 bases at V and 1 base at J, with 10 bases between the two ends. CDR3 length equals 14 residues. Germline V CDR1 and CDR2: MNHNS, SASEGT. CDR3 sequence (DNA): TGTGCCAGCAAGTTACGTAGGAACACCGGGGAGCTGTTTTTT. It specifies CASKLRRNTGELFF.

The CDR3 region has the DNA TGTGCCAGCAGCCCCGGTCTAGGGCAGCCCCAGCATTTT. Translated: CASSPGLGQPQHF. The chain has TRBV7-2 and TRBJ1-5; D gene unclear. The CDR3 sequence is 13 residues long. V dropped 5 bases and J dropped 7 bases, with 12 bases sitting between them. Germline values: CDR1 SGHTA, CDR2 FQGNSA.

The chain combines TRBV7-9 with TRBJ2-1, with D perhaps matching TRBD2 (5 bases). In germline, CDR1 is SEHNR, CDR2 FQNEAQ (reference sequence). V lost 5 bases to trimming and J lost 3 bases, with 11 bases between them. The CDR3 sequence is 14 residues long. The CDR3 loop is CASSPRTRYNEQFF. For the CDR3, the DNA is TGTGCCAGCAGCCCCCGGACTCGCTACAATGAGCAGTTCTTC.

Remarks on this clone: Its ends do not fully match the called genes, so a read error is possible. The chain combines TRBV4-1 with TRBJ2-7; TRBD1 agrees at 7 bases. Germline-derived CDR1 and CDR2 are MGHRA and YSYEKL. The length of the CDR3 is 15 residues. The CDR3 nucleotides read TGCGCCAGCAGTCCGGTCCCAACAGGGGCGGGCCGGGTTTGTTTC. Amino acid sequence: CASSPVPTGAGRVCF.

CDR3 sequence: CAWKTGGAAGELFF. CDR3 DNA sequence: TGTGCCTGGAAGACAGGGGGCGCGGCCGGGGAGCTGTTTTTT. The rearrangement joins TRBV30 to TRBJ2-2, with 10 nucleotides matching TRBD1. V was pared by 4 bases and J by 6 bases, with 5 bases of the junction left unmatched. This CDR3 has 14 residues. Per the germline V gene, CDR1 is GTSNPN and CDR2 is SVGIG (reference sequence).

The V call is TRBV27, the J call TRBJ2-1; D not certain. Trimming stripped 3 bases from V and 2 bases from J, with 5 bases between. The CDR3 has 13 amino acids. Germline CDR1 and CDR2: MNHEY and SMNVEV (reference sequence). For the CDR3, the DNA is TGTGCCAGCAGTTTCCGGACCTACAATGAGCAGTTCTTC. It translates to CASSFRTYNEQFF.

This chain links TRBV7-2 with TRBJ2-1; D ambiguous. This CDR3 has 15 residues. V lost 4 bases to trimming and J lost 10 bases, with 20 bases between them. CDR1 SGHTA and CDR2 FQGNSA come from the germline V gene. The CDR3 region is CASSSLAGSSLEQFF. The CDR3, as DNA: TGTGCCAGCAGCTCCTTAGCCGGTTCATCCCTCGAGCAGTTCTTC.

This chain connects TRBV6-6 to TRBJ2-7; a possible D gene is TRBD2 (5 bases). Germline loops: CDR1 MNHNY, CDR2 SVGAGI (reference sequence). The CDR3 contains 15 residues. The V end lost 8 bases, the J end lost 5 bases, and 22 bases lay between the germline ends. The CDR3 loop is CASRTVRAGSNEQYF. CDR3 nucleotides: TGTGCCAGCCGGACTGTTAGGGCAGGCTCTAACGAGCAGTACTTC.

This chain joins TRBV7-2 and TRBJ1-2; 8 nucleotides agree with TRBD1. This CDR3 contains 15 residues. Trimming at V came to 5 bases and at J to 4 bases, leaving 9 bases not matched to a gene. The germline CDR1 and CDR2 sequences are SGHTA and FQGNSA. The CDR3 here is CASSLGQGATYGYTF. The CDR3, as DNA: TGTGCCAGCAGCCTAGGGCAGGGGGCTACCTATGGCTACACCTTC.